This T cell receptor (beta chain) is from a study of T-cell memory formation after mild COVID-19 (dated by TCRdb to about 2021). In terms of the full investigation: TCR sequence clusters from the two donors were largely donor specific. In two donors, T-cell clones that expanded and contracted after mild COVID-19 were tracked by sequencing TCRalpha and TCRbeta repertoires over time. Two young, previously healthy adult volunteers, one female and one male, were included in the cohort.

Sequencer: Illumina NovaSeq 6000. Using 5'RACE with constant-segment primers, TCRalpha and TCRbeta cDNA libraries were constructed, with sample barcodes and unique molecular identifiers added in the process. Trizol reagent was used to extract RNA from every sample. Libraries were amplified in two PCR steps, with a second sample barcode and Illumina TruSeq adapters added in the second step. Sequencing of the libraries was done on an Illumina NovaSeq, producing 2 x 150 bp paired-end reads. For the original study's pipeline: Reads were demultiplexed and collapsed into UMI-guided consensus sequences with migec v1.2.7. Using mixcr v2.1.11, UMI consensuses were aligned to TRA and TRB V and J templates and then assembled into clonotypes. Expanded or contracted clonotypes were those called significant by both edgeR and NoisET, with noise models trained on biological replicates. For edgeR calls, the cutoffs were a false discovery rate-adjusted p below 0.01 and a log2 fold-change threshold of 1. As an exploratory analysis of dynamics, PCA with hierarchical clustering was applied to max-normalized trajectories of the 1000 most abundant clonotypes. Separately sequenced CD4+ and CD8+ repertoires were used to assign a CD4 or CD8 phenotype to each responding clone. TCRdb trimmed public reads at Q25 via fastp, called clones via MiXCR and kept in-frame beta chains. Every entry covers one CDR3 protein and lists the most common genes and DNA from its rows. Clone size and V and J calls follow TCRdb, not the original study. The sample contains about 180,000 distinct CDR3 sequences, approximately 17% of them found a single time. The ten largest clonotypes hold 3.5% to 5% of the sample.

Ficoll-Paque density gradient centrifugation was used to isolate PBMCs. Of note for this clonotype: The clone's antigen remains unknown. Base qualities are not provided; no much larger clone lies one nucleotide away.

Reading from cysteine to phenylalanine, the CDR3 counts 14 amino acids. Kept here is only the CDR3 DNA, which spans 42 bases and is read in frame from base 1. Trimming removed 8 bases from V and 5 bases from J, leaving 16 bases between the germline ends. CDR1 and CDR2 (ENHRY, SYGVKD) derive from the germline V gene. The full study reports these points: Clones that contracted from day 15 to 85 showed balanced CD4/CD8 phenotypes, whereas a second wave of clones that expanded from day 15 to 37 leaned towards CD4+. Contracting CD4+ clones were found mainly in CM and EM memory subsets, while CD8+ clones were enriched in EMRA. Only a couple of mild cases were covered in the study, and larger cohorts including severe cases with pre-infection samples were considered necessary. Whether the second-wave clones peaking on day 37 were SARS-CoV-2 specific was not confirmed. Some responding clones were detected in pre-infection memory, which suggested that pre-existing cross-reactive memory T cells had joined the SARS-CoV-2 response.

The source of this sequence is a man younger than 35 who had mild COVID-19 (a few samples of this study predate the infection). The sample titles of this study are shuffled in the database, so cell type and time point are left out; the donor was told from shared clones. Sequenced material: PBMCs or a T cell subset sorted from them (not recorded which). The V gene is TRBV10-3 and the J gene is TRBJ1-5; the D gene is perhaps TRBD1, on 6 matching bases. The encoded CDR3 is CAIADEGTYQPQHF. In nucleotides, the sequence is TGTGCCATCGCGGATGAAGGGACATATCAGCCCCAGCATTTT.